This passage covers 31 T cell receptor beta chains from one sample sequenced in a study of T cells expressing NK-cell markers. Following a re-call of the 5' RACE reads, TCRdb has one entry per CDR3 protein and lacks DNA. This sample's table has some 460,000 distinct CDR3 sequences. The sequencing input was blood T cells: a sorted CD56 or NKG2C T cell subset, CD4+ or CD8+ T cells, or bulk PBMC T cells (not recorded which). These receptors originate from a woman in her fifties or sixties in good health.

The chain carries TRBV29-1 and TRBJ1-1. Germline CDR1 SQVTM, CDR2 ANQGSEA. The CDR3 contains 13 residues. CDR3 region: CSTRRNPNTEAFF.

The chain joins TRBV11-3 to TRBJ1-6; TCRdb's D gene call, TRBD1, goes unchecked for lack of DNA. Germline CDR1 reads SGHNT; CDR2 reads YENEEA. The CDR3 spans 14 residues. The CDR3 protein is CASSLATGNSPLHF.

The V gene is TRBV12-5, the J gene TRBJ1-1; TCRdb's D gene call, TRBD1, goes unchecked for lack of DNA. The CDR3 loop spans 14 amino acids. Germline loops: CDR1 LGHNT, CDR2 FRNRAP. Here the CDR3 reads CASGSKTGLTEAFF.

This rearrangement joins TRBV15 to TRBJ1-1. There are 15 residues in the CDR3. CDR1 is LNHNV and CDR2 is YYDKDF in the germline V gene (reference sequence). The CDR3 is CATSRDQAGGRQAFF.

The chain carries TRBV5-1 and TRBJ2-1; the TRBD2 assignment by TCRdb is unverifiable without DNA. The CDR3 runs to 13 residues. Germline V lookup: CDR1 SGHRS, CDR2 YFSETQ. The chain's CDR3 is CASEGLAGGPQFF.

The CDR3 loop is CASAQGLNQPQHF. V and J are TRBV12-3 or TRBV12-4 and TRBJ1-5; the D call of TRBD1 rests on TCRdb alone, since no DNA is present to check it. The CDR3 runs to 13 residues.

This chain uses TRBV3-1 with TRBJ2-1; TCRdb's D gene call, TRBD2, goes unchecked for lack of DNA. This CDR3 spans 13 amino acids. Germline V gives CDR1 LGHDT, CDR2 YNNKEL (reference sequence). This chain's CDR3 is CASSQETSGEQFF.

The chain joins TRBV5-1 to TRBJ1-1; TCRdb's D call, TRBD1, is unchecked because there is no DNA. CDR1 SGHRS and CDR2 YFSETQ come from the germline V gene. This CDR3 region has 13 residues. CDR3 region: CASSLRSGAEAFF.

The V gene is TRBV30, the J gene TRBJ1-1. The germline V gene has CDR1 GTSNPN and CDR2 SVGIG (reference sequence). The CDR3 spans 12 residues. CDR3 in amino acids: CAWSVGPTEAFF.

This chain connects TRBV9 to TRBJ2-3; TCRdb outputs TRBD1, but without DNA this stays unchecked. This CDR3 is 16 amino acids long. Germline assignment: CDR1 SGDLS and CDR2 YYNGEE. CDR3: CASSVEPASPGGTQYF.

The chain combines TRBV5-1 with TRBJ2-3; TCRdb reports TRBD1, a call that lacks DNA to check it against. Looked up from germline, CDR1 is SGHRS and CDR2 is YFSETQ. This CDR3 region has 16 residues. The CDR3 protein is CASTPGGAPRTDTQYF.

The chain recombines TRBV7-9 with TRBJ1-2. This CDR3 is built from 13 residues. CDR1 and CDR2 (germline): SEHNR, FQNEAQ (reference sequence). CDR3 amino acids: CASSNFVGSGYTF.

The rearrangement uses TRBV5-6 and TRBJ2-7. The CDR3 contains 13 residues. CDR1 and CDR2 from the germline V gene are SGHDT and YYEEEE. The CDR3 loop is CASSLAVGNEQYF.

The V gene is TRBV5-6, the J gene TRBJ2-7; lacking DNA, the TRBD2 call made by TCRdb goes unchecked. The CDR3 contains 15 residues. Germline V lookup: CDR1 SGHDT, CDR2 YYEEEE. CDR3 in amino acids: CASSPGLAGGYEQYF.

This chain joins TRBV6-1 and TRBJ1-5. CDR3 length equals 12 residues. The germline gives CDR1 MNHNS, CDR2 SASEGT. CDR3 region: CASSEPPAPQHF.

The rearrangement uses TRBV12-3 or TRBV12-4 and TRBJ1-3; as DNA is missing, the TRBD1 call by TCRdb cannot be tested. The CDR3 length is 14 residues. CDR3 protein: CASTTTGVGNTIYF.

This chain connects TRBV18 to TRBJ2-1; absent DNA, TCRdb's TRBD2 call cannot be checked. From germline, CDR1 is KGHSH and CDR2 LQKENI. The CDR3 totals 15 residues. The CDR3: CASSPDPVTSGSQFF.

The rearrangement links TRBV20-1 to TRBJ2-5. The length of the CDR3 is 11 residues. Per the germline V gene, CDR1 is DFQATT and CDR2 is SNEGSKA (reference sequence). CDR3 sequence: CSADRVETQYF.

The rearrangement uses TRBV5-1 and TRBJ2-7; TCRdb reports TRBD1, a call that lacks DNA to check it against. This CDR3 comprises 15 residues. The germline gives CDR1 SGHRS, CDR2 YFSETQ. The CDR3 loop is CASSLVSRGSYEQYF.

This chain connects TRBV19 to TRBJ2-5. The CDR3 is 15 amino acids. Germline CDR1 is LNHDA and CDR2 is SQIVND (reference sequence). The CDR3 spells CASSIGKPTQETQYF.

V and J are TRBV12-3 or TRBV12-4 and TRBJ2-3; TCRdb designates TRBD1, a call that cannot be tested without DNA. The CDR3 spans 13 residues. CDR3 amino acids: CASRGVSTDTQYF.

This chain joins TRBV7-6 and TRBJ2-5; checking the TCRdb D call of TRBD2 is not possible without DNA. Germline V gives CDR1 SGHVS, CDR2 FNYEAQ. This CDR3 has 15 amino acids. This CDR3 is CASSLTGTQQETQYF.

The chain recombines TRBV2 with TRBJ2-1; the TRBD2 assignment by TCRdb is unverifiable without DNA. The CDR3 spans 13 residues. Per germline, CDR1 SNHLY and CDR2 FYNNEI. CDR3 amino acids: CASSVLAGGHKFF.

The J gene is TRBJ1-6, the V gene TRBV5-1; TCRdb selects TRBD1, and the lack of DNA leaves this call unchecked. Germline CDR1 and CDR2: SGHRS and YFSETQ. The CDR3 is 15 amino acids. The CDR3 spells CASSLGQGARSPLHF.

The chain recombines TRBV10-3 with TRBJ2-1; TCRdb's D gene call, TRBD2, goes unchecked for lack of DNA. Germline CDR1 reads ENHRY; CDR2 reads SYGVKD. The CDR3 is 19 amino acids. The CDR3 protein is CAISESNPTSGTSYNEQFF.

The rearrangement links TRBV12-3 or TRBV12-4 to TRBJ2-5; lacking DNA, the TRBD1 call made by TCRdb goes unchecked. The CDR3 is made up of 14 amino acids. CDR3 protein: CASSPSGGSETQYF.

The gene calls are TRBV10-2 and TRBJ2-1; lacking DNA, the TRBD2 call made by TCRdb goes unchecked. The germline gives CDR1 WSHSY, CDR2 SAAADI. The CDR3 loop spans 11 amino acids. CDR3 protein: CASSSGIRQFF.

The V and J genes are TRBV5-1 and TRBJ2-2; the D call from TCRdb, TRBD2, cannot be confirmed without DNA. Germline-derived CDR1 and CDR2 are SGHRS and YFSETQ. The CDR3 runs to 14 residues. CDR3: CASSWVLAPGELFF.

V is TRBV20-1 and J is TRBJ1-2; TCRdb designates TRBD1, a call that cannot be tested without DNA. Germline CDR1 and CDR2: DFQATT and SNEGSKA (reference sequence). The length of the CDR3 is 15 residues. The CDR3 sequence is CSARGRGESLFGYTF.

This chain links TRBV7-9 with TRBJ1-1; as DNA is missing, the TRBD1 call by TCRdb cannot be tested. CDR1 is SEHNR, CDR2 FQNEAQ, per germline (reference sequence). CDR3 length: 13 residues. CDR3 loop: CASSDAPNTEAFF.

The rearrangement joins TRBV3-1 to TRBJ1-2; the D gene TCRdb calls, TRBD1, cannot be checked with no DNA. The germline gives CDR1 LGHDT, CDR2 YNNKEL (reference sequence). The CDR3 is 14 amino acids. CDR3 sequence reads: CASRKSGTVYGYTF.